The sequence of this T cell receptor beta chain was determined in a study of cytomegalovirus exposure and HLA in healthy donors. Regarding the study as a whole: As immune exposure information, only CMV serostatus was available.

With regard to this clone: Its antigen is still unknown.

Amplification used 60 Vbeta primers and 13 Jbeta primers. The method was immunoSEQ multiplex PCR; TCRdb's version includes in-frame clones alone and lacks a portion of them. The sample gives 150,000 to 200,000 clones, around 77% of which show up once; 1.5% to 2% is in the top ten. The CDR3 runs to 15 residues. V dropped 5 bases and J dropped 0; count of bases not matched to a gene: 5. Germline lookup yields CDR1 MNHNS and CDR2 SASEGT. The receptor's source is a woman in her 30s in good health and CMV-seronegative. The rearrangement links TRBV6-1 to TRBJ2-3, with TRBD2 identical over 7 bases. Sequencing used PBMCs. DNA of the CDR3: TGTGCCAGCAGTAGAGCTAGCGGAAGCACAGATACGCAGTATTTT. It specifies CASSRASGSTDTQYF.